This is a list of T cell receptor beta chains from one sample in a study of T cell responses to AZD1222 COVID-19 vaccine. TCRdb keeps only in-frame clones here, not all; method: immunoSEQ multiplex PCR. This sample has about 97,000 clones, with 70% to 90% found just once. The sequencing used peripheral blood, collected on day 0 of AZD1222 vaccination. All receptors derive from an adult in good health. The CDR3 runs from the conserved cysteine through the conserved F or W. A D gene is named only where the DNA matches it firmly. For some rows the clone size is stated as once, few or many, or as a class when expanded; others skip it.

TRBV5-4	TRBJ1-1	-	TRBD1	CASRSGTGISHTEAFF	TGTGCCAGCAGGTCCGGGACAGGGATATCGCACACTGAAGCTTTCTTT
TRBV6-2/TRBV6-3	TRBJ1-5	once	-	CASSPAGRVVQPQHF	TGTGCCAGCAGTCCCGCCGGGAGGGTGGTTCAGCCCCAGCATTTT
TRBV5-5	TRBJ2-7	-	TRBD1	CASSLLGTGLSYEQYF	TGTGCCAGCAGCCTTCTTGGGACAGGCCTCTCCTACGAGCAGTACTTC
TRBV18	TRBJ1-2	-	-	CASSPGPRLANYGYTF	TGTGCCAGCTCACCAGGACCGCGACTAGCTAACTATGGCTACACCTTC
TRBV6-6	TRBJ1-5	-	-	CASNHGGQGRHQPQHF	TGTGCCAGCAACCACGGGGGGCAGGGGAGGCATCAGCCCCAGCATTTT
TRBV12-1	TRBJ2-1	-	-	CASSSRPYHNEQFF	TGTGCCAGCAGCTCACGGCCCTACCACAATGAGCAGTTCTTC
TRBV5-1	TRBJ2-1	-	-	CASSLRLHEQFF	TGCGCCAGCAGCTTGAGGCTGCATGAGCAGTTCTTC
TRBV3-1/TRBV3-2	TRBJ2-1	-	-	CASSQPPGVWQFF	TGTGCCAGCAGCCAACCCCCGGGGGTTTGGCAGTTCTTC
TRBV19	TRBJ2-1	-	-	CASSIITGPYNEQFF	TGTGCCAGTAGTATCATAACAGGTCCCTACAATGAGCAGTTCTTC
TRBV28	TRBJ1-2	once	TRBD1	CASSSGTANYGYTF	TGTGCCAGCAGCTCCGGGACAGCTAACTATGGCTACACCTTC
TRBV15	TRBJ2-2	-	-	CATSRDLGQDGELFF	TGTGCCACCAGCAGAGATCTAGGGCAAGACGGGGAGCTGTTTTTT
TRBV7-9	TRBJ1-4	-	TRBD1	CASSQRAGGHEKLFF	TGTGCCAGCAGCCAGCGGGCAGGGGGCCATGAAAAACTGTTTTTT
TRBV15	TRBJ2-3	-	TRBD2	CATSVRLAGEFTDTQYF	TGTGCCACCAGCGTTCGACTAGCGGGGGAGTTCACAGATACGCAGTATTTT
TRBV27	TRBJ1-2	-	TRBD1	CASSVAPGQLRGYTF	TGTGCCAGCAGTGTAGCCCCGGGACAGCTCCGCGGCTACACCTTC
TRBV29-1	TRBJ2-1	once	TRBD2	CSVVGGGNYNEQFF	TGCAGCGTTGTGGGCGGGGGGAACTACAATGAGCAGTTCTTC
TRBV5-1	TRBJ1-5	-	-	CASSHPGPQHF	TGCGCCAGCAGCCACCCAGGGCCCCAGCATTTT
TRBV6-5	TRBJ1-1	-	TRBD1	CATGQIAEAFF	TGTGCCACGGGACAGATTGCTGAAGCTTTCTTT
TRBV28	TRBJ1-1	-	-	CASSLRGSSEAFF	TGTGCCAGCAGTTTGAGGGGAAGTTCTGAAGCTTTCTTT
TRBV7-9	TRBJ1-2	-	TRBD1	CASSPGWTGVNGYTF	TGTGCCAGCAGCCCCGGCTGGACAGGGGTCAATGGCTACACCTTC
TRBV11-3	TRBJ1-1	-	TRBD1	CASSRRTGPNTEAFF	TGTGCCAGCAGTCGTCGGACAGGACCGAACACTGAAGCTTTCTTT
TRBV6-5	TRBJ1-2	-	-	CASRRASYGYTF	TGTGCCAGCAGACGGGCTTCCTATGGCTACACCTTC
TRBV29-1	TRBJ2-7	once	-	CSVERAQSYEQYF	TGCAGCGTTGAAAGGGCGCAGTCCTACGAGCAGTACTTC
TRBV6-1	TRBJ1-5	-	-	CASSEASRVEPQHF	TGTGCCAGCAGTGAAGCGAGCAGGGTGGAGCCCCAGCATTTT
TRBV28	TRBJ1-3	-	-	CASSPASSGNTIYF	TGTGCCAGCAGTCCAGCGAGCTCTGGAAACACCATATATTTT
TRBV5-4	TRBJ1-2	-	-	CASSFSGHYGYTF	TGTGCCAGCAGCTTTTCAGGACACTATGGCTACACCTTC
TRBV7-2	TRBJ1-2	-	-	CASSRTALNYGYTF	TGTGCCAGCAGCCGGACCGCGTTGAACTATGGCTACACCTTC
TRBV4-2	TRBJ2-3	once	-	CASSQGDTQYF	TGTGCCAGCAGCCAGGGAGATACGCAGTATTTT
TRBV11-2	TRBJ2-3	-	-	CASSLDTGARSDTQYF	TGTGCCAGCAGCTTAGATACGGGGGCACGGTCGGATACGCAGTATTTT
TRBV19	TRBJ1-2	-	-	CASKISGSSSEGYTF	TGTGCCAGTAAGATATCGGGATCATCCTCGGAAGGCTACACCTTC
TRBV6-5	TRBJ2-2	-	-	CASRKGRPNTGELFF	TGTGCCAGCCGGAAGGGACGGCCGAACACCGGGGAGCTGTTTTTT
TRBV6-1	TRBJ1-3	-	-	CASSEMLAVLGEGNTIYF	TGTGCCAGCAGTGAAATGCTGGCTGTTCTTGGGGAAGGAAACACCATATATTTT
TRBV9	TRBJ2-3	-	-	CASSDLTTTSTDTQYF	TGTGCCAGCAGCGACTTGACCACCACTAGCACAGATACGCAGTATTTT
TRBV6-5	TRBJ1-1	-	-	CASRRHMNTEAFF	TGTGCCAGCAGACGACACATGAACACTGAAGCTTTCTTT
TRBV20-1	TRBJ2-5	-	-	CSASYGGSQYF	TGCAGTGCGTCATACGGGGGATCCCAGTACTTC
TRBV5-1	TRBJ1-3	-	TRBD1	CASSPGQVTSGNTIYF	TGCGCCAGCAGCCCGGGACAGGTTACCTCTGGAAACACCATATATTTT
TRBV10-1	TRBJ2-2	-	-	CASSSGGELFF	TGCGCCAGCAGTAGCGGCGGGGAGCTGTTTTTT
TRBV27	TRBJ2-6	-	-	CASRPYMGFGANVLTF	TGTGCCAGCAGACCTTATATGGGGTTTGGGGCCAACGTCCTGACTTTC
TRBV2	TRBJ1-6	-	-	CASSDLTGPSNSPLHF	TGTGCCAGCAGTGACTTAACCGGGCCCTCTAATTCACCCCTCCACTTT
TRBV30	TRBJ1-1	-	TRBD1	CAWSEGQPNTEAFF	TGTGCCTGGAGTGAGGGACAGCCGAACACTGAAGCTTTCTTT
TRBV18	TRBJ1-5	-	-	CASSLSDVNQPQHF	TGTGCCAGCTCACTTTCGGACGTTAATCAGCCCCAGCATTTT
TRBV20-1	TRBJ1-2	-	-	CSAGPGGYTF	TGCAGTGCTGGTCCGGGGGGCTACACCTTC
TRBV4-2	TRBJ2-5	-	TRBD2	CASSPSGLALETQYF	TGTGCCAGCAGCCCCTCGGGACTAGCGTTAGAGACCCAGTACTTC
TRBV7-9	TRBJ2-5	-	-	CASSLSETQYF	TGTGCCAGCAGCCTCTCGGAGACCCAGTACTTC
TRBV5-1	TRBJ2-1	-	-	CASSLNRDEQFF	TGCGCCAGCAGCTTGAACCGAGATGAGCAGTTCTTC
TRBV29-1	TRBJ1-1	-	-	CSVGAVGEAFF	TGCAGCGTGGGGGCGGTGGGTGAAGCTTTCTTT
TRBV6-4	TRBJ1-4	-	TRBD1	CASSLDRGANEKLFF	TGTGCCAGCAGCCTAGACAGGGGAGCTAATGAAAAACTGTTTTTT
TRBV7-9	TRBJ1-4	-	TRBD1	CASSLGHQGAQANEKLFF	TGTGCCAGCAGCTTAGGTCATCAGGGGGCGCAGGCTAATGAAAAACTGTTTTTT
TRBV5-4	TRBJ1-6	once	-	CASSQDRISPLHF	TGTGCCAGCAGCCAGGACAGAATCTCACCCCTCCACTTT
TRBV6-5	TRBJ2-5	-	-	CASSYIQQETQYF	TGTGCCAGCAGTTACATTCAGCAAGAGACCCAGTACTTC
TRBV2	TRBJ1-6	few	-	CASRGDSYNSPLHF	TGTGCCAGCAGAGGCGACAGCTATAATTCACCCCTCCACTTT
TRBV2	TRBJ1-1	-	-	CASSRGGGTEAFF	TGTGCCAGCAGTCGCGGGGGAGGCACTGAAGCTTTCTTT
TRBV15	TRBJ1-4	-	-	CATGGGINEKLFF	TGTGCCACCGGAGGGGGGATTAATGAAAAACTGTTTTTT
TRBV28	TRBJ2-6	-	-	CASSSGLLSGANVLTF	TGTGCCAGCAGTTCGGGACTTCTCTCTGGGGCCAACGTCCTGACTTTC
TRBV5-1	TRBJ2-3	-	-	CASSLASPTDTQYF	TGCGCCAGCAGCTTGGCTAGCCCCACAGATACGCAGTATTTT
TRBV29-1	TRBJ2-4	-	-	CSGTGTKNIQYF	TGCAGCGGAACAGGGACCAAAAACATTCAGTACTTC
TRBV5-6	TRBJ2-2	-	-	CASSPRGGAHTGELFF	TGTGCCAGCAGCCCGAGGGGGGGGGCCCACACCGGGGAGCTGTTTTTT
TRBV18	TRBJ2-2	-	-	CASSLERRVGTGELFF	TGTGCCAGCTCACTCGAAAGGAGGGTCGGGACCGGGGAGCTGTTTTTT
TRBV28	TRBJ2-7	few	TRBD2	CASSSSGARAYEQYF	TGTGCCAGCAGTTCCAGCGGGGCACGAGCCTACGAGCAGTACTTC